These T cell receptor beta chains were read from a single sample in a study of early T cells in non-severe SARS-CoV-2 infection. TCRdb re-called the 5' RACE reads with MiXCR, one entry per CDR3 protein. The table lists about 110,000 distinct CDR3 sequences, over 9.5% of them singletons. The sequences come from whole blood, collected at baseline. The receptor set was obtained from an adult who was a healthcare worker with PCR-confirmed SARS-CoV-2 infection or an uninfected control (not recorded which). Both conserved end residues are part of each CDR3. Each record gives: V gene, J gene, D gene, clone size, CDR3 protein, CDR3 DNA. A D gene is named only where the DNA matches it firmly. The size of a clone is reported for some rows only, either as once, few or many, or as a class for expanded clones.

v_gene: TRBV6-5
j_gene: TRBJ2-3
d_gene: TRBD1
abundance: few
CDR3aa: CASSSYTGTGQADTQYF
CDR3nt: TGTGCCAGCAGTTCCTACACCGGGACAGGGCAAGCAGATACGCAGTATTTT

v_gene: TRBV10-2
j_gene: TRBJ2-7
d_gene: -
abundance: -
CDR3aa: CASSPFRSSYEQYF
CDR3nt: TGCGCCAGCAGTCCGTTTCGGAGCTCCTACGAGCAGTACTTC

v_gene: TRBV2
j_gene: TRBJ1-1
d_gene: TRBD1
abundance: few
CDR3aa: CASSGRGREITEAFF
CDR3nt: TGTGCCAGCAGTGGGAGGGGGCGAGAGATAACTGAAGCTTTCTTT

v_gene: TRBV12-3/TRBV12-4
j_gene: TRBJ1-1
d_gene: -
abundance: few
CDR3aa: CASSLRGMNTEAFF
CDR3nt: TGTGCCAGCAGTTTAAGGGGAATGAACACTGAAGCTTTCTTT

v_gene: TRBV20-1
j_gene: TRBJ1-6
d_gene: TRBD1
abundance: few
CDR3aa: CSANPGGNSPLHF
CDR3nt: TGCAGTGCCAATCCAGGGGGTAATTCACCCCTCCACTTT

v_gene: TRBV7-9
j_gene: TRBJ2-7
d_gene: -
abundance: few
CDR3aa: CASSGHSYEQYF
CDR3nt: TGTGCCAGCAGCGGGCACAGCTACGAGCAGTACTTC

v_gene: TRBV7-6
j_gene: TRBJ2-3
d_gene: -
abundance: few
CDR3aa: CASSKGDWSTDTQYF
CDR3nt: TGTGCCAGCAGCAAAGGGGATTGGAGCACAGATACGCAGTATTTT

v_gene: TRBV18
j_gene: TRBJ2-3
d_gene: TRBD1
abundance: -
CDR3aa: CASSRRTGVDTQYF
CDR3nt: TGTGCCAGCTCACGTAGGACAGGGGTAGATACGCAGTATTTT

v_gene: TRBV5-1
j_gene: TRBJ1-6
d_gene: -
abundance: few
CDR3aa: CASSIRIDSPLHF
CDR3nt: TGCGCCAGCAGCATCCGGATTGATTCACCCCTCCACTTT

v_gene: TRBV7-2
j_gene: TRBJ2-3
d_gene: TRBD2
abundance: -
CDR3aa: CASSFRGGRAGTQYF
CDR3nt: TGTGCCAGCAGCTTTCGGGGCGGGAGGGCCGGTACGCAGTATTTT

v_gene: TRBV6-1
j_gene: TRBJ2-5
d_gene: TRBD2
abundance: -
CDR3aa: CASSEGGTSGETQYF
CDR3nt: TGTGCCAGCAGTGAAGGAGGGACTAGCGGAGAGACCCAGTACTTC

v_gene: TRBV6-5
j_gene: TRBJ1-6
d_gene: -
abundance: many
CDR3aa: CASSYQGSANSPLHF
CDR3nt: TGTGCCAGCAGTTACCAGGGGAGTGCTAATTCACCCCTCCACTTT